This TCR beta chain appears in the sequencing data of a study of T cell responses to AZD1222 COVID-19 vaccine. This CDR3 has 14 amino acids. The V end was cut by 4 bases, the J end by 8 bases, with 12 bases between. Germline CDR1 and CDR2: MNHEY and SMNVEV (reference sequence). In regard to this clone: Its antigen is as yet unknown.

Study conclusions and caveats: Vaccine-associated CD4 TCRs spanned spike, dominant at 160-218 and 743-854. Baseline seropositivity occurred in only a handful of AZD1222 recipients. Vaccination with two AZD1222 doses was followed by a rise in Spike-specific TCR breadth and depth. Nearly half of spike-specific TCRs reportedly go after variant regions that carry no mutations.

The method was immunoSEQ multiplex PCR; TCRdb's version includes in-frame clones alone and lacks a portion of them. The repertoire holds approximately 120,000 clones, about 90% seen once, with roughly 4.4% in the top ten. The TCR originated in an adult in good health. The rearrangement uses TRBV27 and TRBJ1-6; a weak D match, TRBD1 (6 bases). This material consisted of peripheral blood, taken on day 0 of MenACWY control vaccination. The CDR3: CASSWSGGDSPLHF. The CDR3 DNA sequence: TGTGCCAGCAGTTGGTCGGGGGGCGATTCACCCCTCCACTTT.